The 18 T cell receptor beta chains in this list originate from one sample, sequenced in a study of tumor-infiltrating lymphocytes in primary liver carcinoma. TCR beta cDNA came from roughly 0.45 ug total RNA, primed with a constant-region primer. Three-round nested multiplex PCR performed with slightly modified ARM-PCR produced the TCR beta libraries. For around 9 cycles apiece, the opening two PCR rounds ran with TRBV1-TRBV30 forward primers and a C-beta reverse primer. TCRdb re-derived calls from the multiplex PCR reads in MiXCR, one entry per CDR3 protein. The data contain roughly 200,000 distinct CDR3 sequences, about 82% of them singletons. The source material, about 19-30 mg of unsorted bulk tissue, was used to co-extract RNA and DNA. Sequencing input: tumor tissue from primary liver carcinoma. The source of these receptors is a man aged 35-49 years with primary liver carcinoma and hepatitis B virus infection.

Concerning this clonotype itself: At one end the junction does not follow the germline gene, possibly because of a read error. The V call is TRBV4-2, the J call TRBJ2-1, with D perhaps matching TRBD1 (5 bases). Germline CDR1 reads LGHNA; CDR2 reads YNFKEQ. The CDR3 is made up of 17 amino acids. Here the CDR3 reads CASSQEVAGATYNEQFF. DNA for the CDR3: TGTGCCAGCAGCCAAGAGGTAGCTGGGGCCACCTACAATGAACAGTTCTTC.

Of note for this clonotype: At one of its ends the junction is not consistent with the germline gene, which may arise from a read error. The chain combines TRBV28 with TRBJ2-5; tentatively, D is TRBD1 (6 bases). CDR1 MDHEN and CDR2 SYDVKM come from the germline V gene. CDR3 length: 16 amino acids. In nucleotides, the CDR3 is TGTACCAGCAGTTTATTCTACCGACAGGACCAAGAGACCCAGTACTTC. Amino acid sequence: CTSSLFYRQDQETQYF.

This clonotype was seen once. The chain uses TRBV12-3 or TRBV12-4 and TRBJ2-1, with D perhaps TRBD1 (5 bases). The CDR3 runs to 13 residues. The CDR3 DNA sequence: TGTGCTTGCAGTTTATCCGATAGGGGAGAGCAGTTCTTC. This sequence encodes CACSLSDRGEQFF.

In the case of this clonotype: At one of its ends the junction is not consistent with the germline gene, which may arise from a read error. The chain has TRBV2 and TRBJ2-5; maybe TRBD1 (6 bases). The germline V gene has CDR1 SNHLY and CDR2 FYNNEI. There are 15 residues in the CDR3. The CDR3 reads CASGEARGPQETQYF. CDR3 nucleotide sequence: TGTGCCAGCGGTGAAGCCAGGGGACCGCAAGAGACCCAGTACTTC.

In regard to this clonotype: The CDR3 does not close with the conserved phenylalanine or tryptophan, likely indicating a read error. The V gene is TRBV28, the J gene TRBJ2-7, with TRBD1 matching 10 bases. Germline V gives CDR1 MDHEN, CDR2 SYDVKM. Trimming took 7 bases from V and 1 from J; bases not matched to a gene: 10. The CDR3 is 16 amino acids. CDR3 DNA sequence: TGTGCCAGCAATCCTTACGGGACAGGGGCTTCCTACGAGCAGTACATC. Protein sequence: CASNPYGTGASYEQYI.

With respect to this clonotype: One end of the junction fails to match germline, which may point to a read error. V usage is TRBV5-5 and J usage is TRBJ2-2, with 10 bases lining up with TRBD2. Germline CDR1 and CDR2: SGHKS and YYEKEE (reference sequence). The CDR3 spans 15 residues. The CDR3 reads CDSSGTSVYTWELFF. In DNA form, the CDR3 reads TGTGACAGCAGTGGGACTAGCGTCTACACCTGGGAGTTGTTTTTT.

The CDR3 loop is CASSYLSYLAGQETQYF. CDR3 nucleotide sequence: TGTGCCAGCAGTTACTTGAGTTATCTAGCGGGACAAGAGACCCAGTACTTC. V gene TRBV6-7 combines with J gene TRBJ2-5; TRBD2 matches 9 bases. TRBV6-7 is treated as an ORF (open reading frame) with a function not yet certain. Germline trimming cut 1 base from V and 2 bases from J; bases unmatched to any gene: 8. This CDR3 region has 17 residues.

As concerns this clonotype: This could be a read error, since a much larger clone is one nucleotide away. The CDR3 loop reads CASSQGSGQVMSYEQCF. For the CDR3, the DNA is TGCGCCAGCAGCCAAGGGTCGGGACAGGTTATGTCCTACGAGCAGTGCTTC. This chain joins TRBV4-1 and TRBJ2-7; 8 nucleotides align to TRBD1. Per germline, CDR1 MGHRA and CDR2 YSYEKL. The CDR3 spans 17 residues.

As concerns this clonotype: Its ends do not fully match the called genes, so a read error is possible. V is TRBV11-2 and J is TRBJ2-4; D uncertain. CDR3 length equals 14 residues. Germline V CDR1 and CDR2: SGHAT, FQNNGV. The CDR3 nucleotides are TGTGCCAGCAACTTAGAAGGCTACAATAACATTGAGTACTTC. Translating gives CASNLEGYNNIEYF.

About this clonotype: A read error may account for a junction end that differs from germline. This chain links TRBV12-3 or TRBV12-4 with TRBJ2-5, with 7 positions matching TRBD1. The CDR3 contains 14 residues. CDR3 sequence reads: CATSSDRAQETQYF. The CDR3 DNA reads as TGTGCCACCAGCTCTGACAGGGCCCAAGAGACCCAGTATTTC.

Regarding this clonotype: Compared with germline, one end of the junction differs, possibly owing to a read error. The chain combines TRBV12-3 or TRBV12-4 with TRBJ2-1; no clear D gene. The CDR3 consists of 11 residues. CDR3 coding DNA: TGTGCCAGCAGTTCCGCCTATGAACAGTTCTTC. Translating gives CASSSAYEQFF.

Note on this clonotype: At one of its ends the junction is not consistent with the germline gene, which may arise from a read error. The gene calls are TRBV29-1 and TRBJ2-7; possibly TRBD1 or TRBD2 for D (5 bases each). Per germline, CDR1 SQVTM and CDR2 ANQGSEA. The CDR3 consists of 14 residues. CDR3 sequence reads: CSVTGTASSYEQYF. In nucleotides, the CDR3 is TGCAGCGTCACCGGGACGGCGAGTTCCTACGAGCAGTATTTC.

V gene TRBV6-2 or TRBV6-3 combines with J gene TRBJ1-1, with D perhaps matching TRBD1 (5 bases). V was pared by 10 bases and J by 4 bases, with 25 bases between. The germline CDR1 and CDR2 sequences are MNHEY and SVGEGT. This CDR3 contains 16 residues. CDR3 amino acids: CATRRSDIWGGTEAFF. The CDR3, as DNA: TGTGCCACCAGAAGATCCGATATATGGGGGGGCACTGAAGCTTTCTTT.

A remark on this clonotype: The conserved phenylalanine or tryptophan is not found at the CDR3 terminus, so this likely reflects a read error. V gene TRBV11-3 combines with J gene TRBJ1-5, with a possible D match to TRBD1 (5 bases). Germline V CDR1 and CDR2: SGHNT, YENEEA. CDR3 size: 15 residues. Trimming cost V 8 bases and J 6 bases, with 20 bases left between them. Here the CDR3 reads CASWLDLGVVQPQHS. The CDR3 coding sequence is TGTGCCAGCTGGTTAGATCTGGGGGTGGTTCAGCCCCAGCATTCT.

The V gene is TRBV20-1, the J gene TRBJ2-3, with 9 bases fitting TRBD1. The trim removed 4 bases at V and 5 bases at J, leaving 10 bases unmatched. The CDR3 runs to 15 residues. CDR1 and CDR2 from the germline V gene are DFQATT and SNEGSKA (reference sequence). CDR3 amino acids: CSAILRDRVVDTQYF. CDR3 in DNA: TGCAGTGCTATACTCCGGGACAGGGTCGTAGATACGCAGTATTTT.

This clonotype was seen just once. A much bigger clone sits one base away, suggesting this may be a read error. This rearrangement joins TRBV7-9 to TRBJ2-7; D unclear. The CDR3 sequence is 14 residues long. V shed 1 base and J shed 1 base, with 8 bases lying between them. Germline loops: CDR1 SEHNR, CDR2 FQNEAQ (reference sequence). CDR3 sequence: CASSLDTGSYEQYF. As DNA, the CDR3 is TGTGCCAGCAGCTTAGATACTGGATCCTACGAGCAGTACTTC.

Notes on this clonotype: The junction shows a germline mismatch at one end, possibly a read error. This rearrangement joins TRBV6-2 or TRBV6-3 to TRBJ1-5, with TRBD1 as a possible D gene (6 bases). Germline assignment: CDR1 MNHEY and CDR2 SVGEGT. The CDR3 spans 14 residues. The CDR3 loop is CASSSSGVNQPQHF. CDR3 nucleotides: TGTGCTAGCAGTTCTTCAGGGGTTAATCAGCCCCAGCATTTT.

This clonotype was counted many times. The CDR3 nucleotides read TGCAGCGTTGCTGCAGGCCCTGTGGGGGAGCTGTTTTTT. Protein: CSVAAGPVGELFF. The chain employs TRBV29-1 and TRBJ2-2; D is uncertain. Germline CDR1 and CDR2: SQVTM and ANQGSEA. The CDR3 covers 13 residues. The germline V and J ends were trimmed by 4 bases and 8 bases, with 14 bases remaining between them.